The source of this TCR beta chain is a study of long-term antiretroviral therapy in people with HIV. Run at survey level, the immunoSEQ assay was version v3.0. Method: immunoSEQ multiplex PCR; TCRdb's copy keeps in-frame clones and lacks some. The data contain some 34,000 clones, approximately 96% of them singletons. General study results and limits: Clonotypes expanded prior to ART showed repertoire dominance at all sampled time points.

In germline, CDR1 is SGHTA, CDR2 FQGNSA. CDR3 length equals 14 residues. With respect to this clone: Its antigen remains unknown.

Sequencing used unsorted PBMCs, obtained roughly 6.9 years after starting antiretroviral therapy. This chain connects TRBV7-2 to TRBJ2-2, with 7 bases fitting TRBD1. The sequence was collected from a young man with HIV. CDR3 DNA sequence: TGTGCTGGGGGCCGACAGGGTAACGCCGGGGAGCTGTTTTTT. Protein sequence: CAGGRQGNAGELFF.